The clone carrying this T cell receptor (beta chain) occurred a few times. The antigen is undetermined. A read error may account for a junction end that differs from germline. This specimen belongs to a study of response to subunit inactivated influenza vaccine. Study-wide points: The authors suggested that every seasonal influenza vaccination recruits few new T cells.

Using its own MiXCR run on the RT-PCR reads, TCRdb lists one record per CDR3 protein. Of more than 400,000 distinct CDR3 sequences in the sample, 6.5% to 8% were seen once. The CDR3 runs to 19 residues. Germline V CDR1 and CDR2: MDHEN, SYDVKM. This clonotype originated in a man between 50 and 70 years old who received an inactivated influenza vaccine. The J gene is TRBJ2-4, the V gene TRBV28, with D perhaps TRBD1 or TRBD2 (7 bases each). Specimen: PBMCs from blood, collected less than 30 months after vaccination. The CDR3: CASSLSEVQGGLAKNIQHF. Here the CDR3 DNA reads TGTGCCAGCAGTTTATCGGAGGTTCAGGGGGGGTTAGCCAAAAACATTCAGCACTTC.